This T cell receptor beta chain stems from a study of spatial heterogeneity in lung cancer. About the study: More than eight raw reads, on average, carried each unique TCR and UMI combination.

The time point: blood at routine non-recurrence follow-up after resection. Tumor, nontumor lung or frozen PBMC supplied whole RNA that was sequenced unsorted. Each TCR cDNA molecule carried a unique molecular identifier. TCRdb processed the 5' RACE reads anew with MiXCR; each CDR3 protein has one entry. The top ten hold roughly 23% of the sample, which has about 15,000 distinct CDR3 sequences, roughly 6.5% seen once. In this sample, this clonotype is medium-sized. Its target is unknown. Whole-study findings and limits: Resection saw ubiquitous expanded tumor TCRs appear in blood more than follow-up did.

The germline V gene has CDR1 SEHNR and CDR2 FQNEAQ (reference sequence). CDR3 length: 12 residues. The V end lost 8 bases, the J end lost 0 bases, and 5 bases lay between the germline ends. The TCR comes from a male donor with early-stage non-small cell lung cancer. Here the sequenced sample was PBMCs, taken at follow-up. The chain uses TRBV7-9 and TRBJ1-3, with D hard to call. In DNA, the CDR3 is TGTGCCAGCTCGATCTCTGGAAACACCATATATTTT. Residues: CASSISGNTIYF.